The clone carrying this TCR beta chain is a singleton in its sample. This CDR3 is 20 amino acids long. Losses at the gene ends were 5 bases for V and 1 base for J; bases not matched to a gene: 17. The sample belongs to a study of blood T cells in healthy people across ages. Isolating PBMCs gave at least 6.5 million of these cells per sample. Next came a second PCR, run for about 7 to 12 cycles, which used a sample-barcoded 5' primer along with a J-beta primer mix. The template-switch adaptor was a 5' adaptor with 12 random nucleotides. It tagged each cDNA molecule. Every individual sample yielded 2.5 million or more paired-end reads (each containing CDR3). Each CDR3 protein is one row after TCRdb ran MiXCR on the 5' RACE reads. In the table there are hundreds of thousands of distinct CDR3 sequences, under 25% of which are singletons.

V gene TRBV12-3 or TRBV12-4 combines with J gene TRBJ2-3, with 11 bases identical to TRBD2. Specimen: blood. This receptor was taken from a man aged 65-85 years in good health. CDR3 coding DNA: TGTGCCAGCAGTCCCCGACTAGCGGGACGATCCCGACAAGGCACAGATACGCAGTATTTT. This translates into CASSPRLAGRSRQGTDTQYF.